The 18 T cell receptor beta chains below were found in one sample sequenced in a study of regulatory and conventional T cells in RAG deficiency (dated by TCRdb to 2017 to 2019). Before genomic DNA extraction, conventional CD4+ T cells were isolated from blood as CD25-low CD127-high cells. Library prep was done by the immunoSEQ multiplex PCR assay. TCRdb stores this immuneACCESS table with in-frame sequences only. Part of the clones is absent; in the studies checked, under half of the shortfall reflects unresolved V genes, and no reason is known for the rest. The sample yields approximately 30,000 clones; 96% were counted once. The leading ten clones occupy over 0.35% of the sample. These data were also filed under a second study, of regulatory T cells. Per the second study: The multiplex PCR relied on 52 forward TRBV primers and 13 reverse TRBJ primers, and amplification bias was corrected through assay-based and computational methods.

Sequencing input: CD25- CD4+ T cells sorted from blood. All receptors derive from a human donor in good health.

The V and J genes are TRBV14 and TRBJ1-2; D unclear. The CDR3 sequence is 12 residues long. Trimming removed 1 base at V and 5 bases at J, with 5 bases between. Germline lookup yields CDR1 SGHDN and CDR2 FVKESK. CDR3: CASSQGYYGYTF. CDR3 sequence (DNA): TGTGCCAGCAGCCAAGGCTATTATGGCTACACCTTC. The whole variable domain, filled in from reference TRBV14 and TRBJ1-2, reads EAGVTQFPSHSVIEKGQTVTLRCDPISGHDNLYWYRRVMGKEIKFLLHFVKESKQDESGMPNNRFLAERTGGTYSTLKVQPAELEDSGVYFCASSQGYYGYTFGSGTRLTVV.

The chain has TRBV5-4 and TRBJ2-7; TRBD2 aligns across 9 bases. V trimming: 4 bases; J trimming: 3 bases; junction bases outside the gene matches: 8. Germline V gene lookup returns CDR1 SGHNT and CDR2 YYREEE (reference sequence). The CDR3 covers 15 residues. The CDR3: CASSLFTSGFYEQYF. The CDR3 DNA reads TGTGCCAGCAGCCTCTTCACTAGCGGGTTCTACGAGCAGTACTTC.

V is TRBV6-5 and J is TRBJ2-5; a weak D match, TRBD2 (6 bases). The germline V and J ends were trimmed by 7 bases and 5 bases, with 20 bases remaining between them. The germline gives CDR1 MNHEY, CDR2 SVGAGI. This CDR3 contains 15 residues. CDR3 bases: TGTGCCAGCAAGTCGGAGGGGATGCGCCGGGAGACCCAGTACTTC. Its protein product is CASKSEGMRRETQYF.

To note about this clone: The junction differs from germline at one of its ends, possibly a read error. The sample holds other DNA sequences that translate to the same CDR3. This chain connects TRBV6-6 to TRBJ1-6; D is undetermined. Germline V gives CDR1 MNHNY, CDR2 SVGAGI (reference sequence). The CDR3 contains 14 residues. CDR3 residues: CASSYSEDNSPLHF. CDR3 nucleotides: TGTGCCAGCAGTTACTCAGAGGATAATTCCCCCCTCCACTTT.

The V and J genes are TRBV15 and TRBJ2-5; tentative D call: TRBD1 (8 bases). CDR1 LNHNV and CDR2 YYDKDF come from the germline V gene (reference sequence). Trimming left V 0 bases short and J 5 bases short, with 16 bases between. The CDR3 has 16 residues. The CDR3 loop is CATSRDPQGGRETQYF. CDR3 DNA: TGTGCCACCAGCAGAGATCCACAGGGGGGGCGTGAGACCCAGTACTTC. The full variable domain, completed using reference TRBV15 and TRBJ2-5, is DAMVIQNPRYQVTQFGKPVTLSCSQTLNHNVMYWYQQKSSQAPKLLFHYYDKDFNNEADTPDNFQSRRPNTSFCFLDIRSPGLGDTAMYLCATSRDPQGGRETQYFGPGTRLLVL.

The chain combines TRBV11-1 with TRBJ1-3; 7 positions match TRBD1. The CDR3 loop spans 15 amino acids. Looked up from germline, CDR1 is SGHAT and CDR2 is FQDESV (reference sequence). After removal of 2 bases from V and 2 bases from J, the junction contained 3 bases not matched to a gene. The CDR3 DNA reads as TGTGCCAGCAGCTTAAAAGGGACAGCTGGAAACACCATATATTTT. Translating gives CASSLKGTAGNTIYF.

This rearrangement joins TRBV5-8 to TRBJ2-4; D ambiguous. V shed 0 bases and J shed 0 bases, with 7 bases lying between them. Germline CDR1 reads SGHTS; CDR2 reads YDEGEE. The CDR3 contains 15 residues. The CDR3 reads CASSLGYIAKNIQYF. DNA for the CDR3: TGTGCCAGCAGCTTGGGTTATATAGCCAAAAACATTCAGTACTTC.

As DNA, the CDR3 is TGTGCCAGCAGCCAAGATCTTGGGCAGCTTGGTGGCTACACCTTC. Translation gives CASSQDLGQLGGYTF. The chain links TRBV4-2 to TRBJ1-2; unclear D gene. V was trimmed by 0 bases and J by 7 bases, leaving 15 bases between them. Germline CDR1 LGHNA, CDR2 YNFKEQ. The CDR3 consists of 15 residues.

This chain links TRBV6-1 with TRBJ2-6; the match to TRBD1 covers 7 bases. The germline CDR1 and CDR2 sequences are MNHNS and SASEGT. Germline trimming cut 6 bases from V and 0 bases from J; bases unmatched to any gene: 2. The CDR3 contains 15 residues. CDR3 residues: CASRPGGSGANVLTF. Written as DNA, the CDR3 is TGTGCCAGCAGGCCAGGGGGCTCTGGGGCCAACGTCCTGACTTTC.

The V and J genes are TRBV5-1 and TRBJ2-5; 13 positions match TRBD2. Germline-derived CDR1 and CDR2 are SGHRS and YFSETQ. This CDR3 contains 14 residues. The V gene end was trimmed by 6 bases and the J gene end by 7 bases; junction bases not matched to a gene: 6. Here the CDR3 reads CASNGLAGVATQYF. In DNA, the CDR3 is TGCGCCAGCAACGGACTAGCGGGAGTTGCGACCCAGTACTTC.

The V and J genes are TRBV7-2 and TRBJ2-7; 12 positions match TRBD2. There are 15 residues in the CDR3. Germline CDR1 reads SGHTA; CDR2 reads FQGNSA. Trimming at V came to 5 bases and at J to 2 bases, leaving 4 bases not matched to a gene. This CDR3 is CASSPTSGGPYEQYF. The CDR3 DNA is TGTGCCAGCAGCCCGACTAGCGGGGGACCCTACGAGCAGTACTTC.

Only a few counts were recorded for this clone. The rearrangement joins TRBV19 to TRBJ1-1; D gene ambiguous. The V end lost 1 base, the J end lost 3 bases, and 9 bases lay between the germline ends. CDR1 is LNHDA and CDR2 is SQIVND in the germline V gene (reference sequence). The CDR3 runs to 14 residues. CDR3 protein: CASSIAWGDTEAFF. The CDR3, as DNA: TGTGCCAGTAGTATAGCCTGGGGAGACACTGAAGCTTTCTTT.

V gene TRBV6-5 combines with J gene TRBJ1-2; 8 nucleotides match TRBD1. V gave up 2 bases and J gave up 3 bases; unmatched junction bases: 2. The CDR3 has 14 residues. Germline V lookup: CDR1 MNHEY, CDR2 SVGAGI. The CDR3 coding sequence is TGTGCCAGCAGTTACCTGGACAGGGACTATGGCTACACCTTC. This encodes CASSYLDRDYGYTF.

The V and J genes are TRBV11-2 and TRBJ1-6; unclear D gene. Looked up from germline, CDR1 is SGHAT and CDR2 is FQNNGV. The CDR3 runs to 18 residues. V was pared by 8 bases and J by 0 bases, with 20 bases between. CDR3 bases: TGTGCCAGCGCGACGAGGGTAGCAGCGAGCTCCTATAATTCACCCCTCCACTTT. Protein: CASATRVAASSYNSPLHF.

This chain connects TRBV25-1 to TRBJ1-5; tentatively, D is TRBD1 (6 bases). The germline gives CDR1 MGHDK, CDR2 SYGVNS. V gave up 4 bases and J gave up 3 bases, with 13 bases separating them. The CDR3 spans 15 residues. CDR3 DNA sequence: TGTGCCAGCAGTGGGCTAACAGGGTTCAATCAGCCCCAGCATTTT. Its translation is CASSGLTGFNQPQHF.

This sequence joins TRBV19 and TRBJ2-2; possible D gene TRBD2, 5 bases. Between the trimmed V and J ends, which lost 1 base and 4 bases, there was a span of 7 bases. The CDR3 runs to 14 residues. The germline gives CDR1 LNHDA, CDR2 SQIVND (reference sequence). Written as DNA, the CDR3 is TGTGCCAGTAGTATAGCTCGGGGCACCGGGGAGCTGTTTTTT. Translating gives CASSIARGTGELFF.

The chain has TRBV11-1 and TRBJ2-7, with 7 bases aligning to TRBD1. CDR3 length: 14 amino acids. Germline CDR1 and CDR2: SGHAT and FQDESV (reference sequence). Trimming took 5 bases from V and 2 from J; bases not matched to a gene: 6. The CDR3 bases are TGTGCCAGCAGCCAACAGGGGTCCACCTACGAGCAGTACTTC. As protein: CASSQQGSTYEQYF.

This chain links TRBV9 with TRBJ2-5, with TRBD2 identical over 7 bases. CDR1 and CDR2 from the germline V gene are SGDLS and YYNGEE. Trimming cost V 0 bases and J 1 base; bases outside gene matches: 3. The CDR3 has 15 residues. For the CDR3, the DNA is TGTGCCAGCAGCGTAGTGGGAGGGAGCCAAGAGACCCAGTACTTC. This translates into CASSVVGGSQETQYF.